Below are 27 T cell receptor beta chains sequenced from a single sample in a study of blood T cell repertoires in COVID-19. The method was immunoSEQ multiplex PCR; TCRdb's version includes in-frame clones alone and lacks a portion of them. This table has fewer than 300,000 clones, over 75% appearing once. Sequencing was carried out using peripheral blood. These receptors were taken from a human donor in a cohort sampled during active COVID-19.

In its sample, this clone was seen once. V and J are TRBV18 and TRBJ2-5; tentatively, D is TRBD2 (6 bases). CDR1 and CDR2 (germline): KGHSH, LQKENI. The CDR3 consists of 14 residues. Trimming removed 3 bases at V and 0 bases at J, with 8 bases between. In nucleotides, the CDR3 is TGTGCCAGCTCACCTGGGAGGAACCAAGAGACCCAGTACTTC. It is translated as CASSPGRNQETQYF. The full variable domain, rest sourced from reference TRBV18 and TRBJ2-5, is NAGVMQNPRHLVRRRGQEARLRCSPMKGHSHVYWYRQLPEEGLKFMVYLQKENIIDESGMPKERFSAEFPKEGPSILRIQQVVRGDSAAYFCASSPGRNQETQYFGPGTRLLVL.

The CDR3 is CASSHGTTNTEAFF. The CDR3, as DNA: TGTGCCAGCAGCCACGGGACAACGAACACTGAAGCTTTCTTT. The J gene is TRBJ1-1, the V gene TRBV3-1 (or the pseudogene TRBV3-2); the D gene is possibly TRBD1 (6 bases). The CDR3 is 14 residues long. The germline gives CDR1 LGHDT, CDR2 YNNKEL (reference sequence). Between the trimmed V and J ends, which lost 3 bases and 1 base, there was a span of 9 bases.

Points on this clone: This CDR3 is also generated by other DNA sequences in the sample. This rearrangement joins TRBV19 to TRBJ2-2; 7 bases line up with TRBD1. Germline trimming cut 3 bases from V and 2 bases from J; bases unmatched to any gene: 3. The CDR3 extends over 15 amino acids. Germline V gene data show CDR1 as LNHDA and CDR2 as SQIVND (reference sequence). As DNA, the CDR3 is TGTGCCAGTAGTATTGGGACAGTAAACACCGGGGAGCTGTTTTTT. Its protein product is CASSIGTVNTGELFF.

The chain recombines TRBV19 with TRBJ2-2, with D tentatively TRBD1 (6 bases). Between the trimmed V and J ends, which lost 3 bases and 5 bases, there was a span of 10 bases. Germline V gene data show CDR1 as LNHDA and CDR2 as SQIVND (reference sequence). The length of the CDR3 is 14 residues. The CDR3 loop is CASSIQGMTGELFF. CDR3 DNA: TGTGCCAGTAGTATTCAGGGGATGACCGGGGAGCTGTTTTTT.

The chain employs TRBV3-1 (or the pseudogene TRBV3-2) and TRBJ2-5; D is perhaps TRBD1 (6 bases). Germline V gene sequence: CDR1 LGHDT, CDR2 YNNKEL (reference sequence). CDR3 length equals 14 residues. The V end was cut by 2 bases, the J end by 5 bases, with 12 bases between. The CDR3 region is CASSQRGGAETQYF. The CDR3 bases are TGTGCCAGCAGCCAACGAGGGGGAGCGGAGACCCAGTACTTC.

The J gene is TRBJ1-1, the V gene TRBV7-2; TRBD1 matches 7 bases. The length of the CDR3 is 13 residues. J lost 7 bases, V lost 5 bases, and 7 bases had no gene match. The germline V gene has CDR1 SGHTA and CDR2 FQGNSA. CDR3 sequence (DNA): TGTGCCAGCAGCAAAAGGACAGGCATTGAAGCTTTCTTT. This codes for CASSKRTGIEAFF.

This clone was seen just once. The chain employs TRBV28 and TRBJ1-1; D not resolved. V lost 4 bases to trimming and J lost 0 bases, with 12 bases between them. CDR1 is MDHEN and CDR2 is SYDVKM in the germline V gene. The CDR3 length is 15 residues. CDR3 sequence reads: CASSWQSAMNTEAFF. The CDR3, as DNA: TGTGCCAGCAGTTGGCAGAGCGCCATGAACACTGAAGCTTTCTTT.

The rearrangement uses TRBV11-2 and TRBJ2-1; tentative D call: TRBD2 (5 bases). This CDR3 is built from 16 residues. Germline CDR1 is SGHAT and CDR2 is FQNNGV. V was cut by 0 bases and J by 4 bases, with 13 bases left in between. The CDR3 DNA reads TGTGCCAGCAGCTTAGACCCGGGGTACGCTTACAATGAGCAGTTCTTC. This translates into CASSLDPGYAYNEQFF.

The CDR3 DNA is TGTGCCATCAGTGAGCGTTCGGGAGCTTTCTTT. This sequence encodes CAISERSGAFF. J is TRBJ1-1 and V is TRBV10-3; D uncertain. CDR1 ENHRY and CDR2 SYGVKD come from the germline V gene. Trimming removed 2 bases at V and 10 bases at J, with 8 bases between. The CDR3 loop spans 11 amino acids.

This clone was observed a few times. This CDR3 reads CASSPDIAGAYNEQFF. CDR3 DNA: TGTGCCAGCAGCCCAGACATAGCGGGAGCCTACAATGAGCAGTTCTTC. This chain links TRBV7-8 with TRBJ2-1; 9 bases line up with TRBD2. With V trimmed by 5 bases and J by 2 bases, 7 bases remained unmatched. The CDR3 has 16 amino acids. CDR1 SGHVS and CDR2 FQNEAQ come from the germline V gene.

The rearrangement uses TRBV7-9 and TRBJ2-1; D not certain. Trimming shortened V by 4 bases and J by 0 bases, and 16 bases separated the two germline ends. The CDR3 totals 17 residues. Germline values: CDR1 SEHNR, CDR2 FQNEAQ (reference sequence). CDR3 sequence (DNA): TGTGCCAGCAGCTCCATCGGTCGCCCGAGCTCCTACAATGAGCAGTTCTTC. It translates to CASSSIGRPSSYNEQFF.

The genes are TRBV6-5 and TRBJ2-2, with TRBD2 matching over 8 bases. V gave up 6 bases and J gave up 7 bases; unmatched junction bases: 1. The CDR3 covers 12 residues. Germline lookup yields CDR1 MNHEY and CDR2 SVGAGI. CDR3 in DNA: TGTGCCAGCAGGCGGGAGGTCGGGGAGCTGTTTTTT. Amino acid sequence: CASRREVGELFF.

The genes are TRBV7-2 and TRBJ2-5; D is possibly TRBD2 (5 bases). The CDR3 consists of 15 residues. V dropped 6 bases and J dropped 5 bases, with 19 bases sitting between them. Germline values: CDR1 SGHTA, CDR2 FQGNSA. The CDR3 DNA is TGTGCCAGCAGTTCCCCCTGGGGAGTGAGTGAGACCCAGTACTTC. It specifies CASSSPWGVSETQYF. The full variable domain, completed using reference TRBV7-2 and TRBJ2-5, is GAGVSQSPSNKVTEKGKDVELRCDPISGHTALYWYRQSLGQGLEFLIYFQGNSAPDKSGLPSDRFSAERTGGSVSTLTIQRTQQEDSAVYLCASSSPWGVSETQYFGPGTRLLVL.

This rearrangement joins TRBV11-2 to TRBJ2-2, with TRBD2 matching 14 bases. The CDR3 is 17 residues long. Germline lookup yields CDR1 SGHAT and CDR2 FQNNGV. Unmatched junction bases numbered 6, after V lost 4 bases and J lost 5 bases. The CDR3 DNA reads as TGTGCCAGCAGCTCCCGGACTAGCGGGAGGAGTACCGGGGAGCTGTTTTTT. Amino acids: CASSSRTSGRSTGELFF.

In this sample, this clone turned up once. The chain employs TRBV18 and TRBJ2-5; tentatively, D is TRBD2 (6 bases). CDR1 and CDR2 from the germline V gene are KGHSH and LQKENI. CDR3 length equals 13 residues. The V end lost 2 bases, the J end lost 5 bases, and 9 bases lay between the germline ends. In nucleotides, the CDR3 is TGTGCCAGCTCACCAGTCCTAGCGGAGACCCAGTACTTC. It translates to CASSPVLAETQYF.

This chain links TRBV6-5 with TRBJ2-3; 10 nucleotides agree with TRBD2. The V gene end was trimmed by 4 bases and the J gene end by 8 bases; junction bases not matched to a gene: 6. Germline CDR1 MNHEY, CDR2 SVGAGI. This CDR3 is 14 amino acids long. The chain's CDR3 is CASSSAGGPRTQYF. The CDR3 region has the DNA TGTGCCAGCAGTTCAGCGGGAGGGCCACGTACGCAGTATTTT.

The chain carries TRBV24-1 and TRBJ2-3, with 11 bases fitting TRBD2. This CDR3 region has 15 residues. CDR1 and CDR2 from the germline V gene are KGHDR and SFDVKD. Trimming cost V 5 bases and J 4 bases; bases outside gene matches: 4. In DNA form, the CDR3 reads TGTGCCACCAGTGCGGGGACTAGCGGAGCAGATACGCAGTATTTT. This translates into CATSAGTSGADTQYF.

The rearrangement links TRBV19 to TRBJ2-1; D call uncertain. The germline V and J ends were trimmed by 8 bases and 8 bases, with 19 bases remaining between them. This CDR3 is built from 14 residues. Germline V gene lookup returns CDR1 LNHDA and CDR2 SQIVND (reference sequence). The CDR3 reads CASRLTTLGHEQFF. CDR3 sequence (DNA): TGTGCCAGTCGGTTAACCACCCTAGGCCATGAGCAGTTCTTC.

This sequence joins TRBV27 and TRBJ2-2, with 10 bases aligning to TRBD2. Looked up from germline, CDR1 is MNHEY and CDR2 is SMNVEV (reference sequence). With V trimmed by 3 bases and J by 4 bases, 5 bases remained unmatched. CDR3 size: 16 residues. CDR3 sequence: CASSFEREGGTGELFF. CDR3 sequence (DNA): TGTGCCAGCAGTTTCGAGCGGGAGGGTGGCACCGGGGAGCTGTTTTTT.

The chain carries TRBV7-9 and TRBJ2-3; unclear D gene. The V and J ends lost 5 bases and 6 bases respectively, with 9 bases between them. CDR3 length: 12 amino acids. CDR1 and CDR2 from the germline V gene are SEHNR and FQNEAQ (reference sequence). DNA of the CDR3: TGTGCCAGCAGCCGACACGCGGATACGCAGTATTTT. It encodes CASSRHADTQYF. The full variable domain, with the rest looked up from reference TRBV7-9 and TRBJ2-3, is DTGVSQNPRHKITKRGQNVTFRCDPISEHNRLYWYRQTLGQGPEFLTYFQNEAQLEKSRLLSDRFSAERPKGSFSTLEIQRTEQGDSAMYLCASSRHADTQYFGPGTRLTVL.

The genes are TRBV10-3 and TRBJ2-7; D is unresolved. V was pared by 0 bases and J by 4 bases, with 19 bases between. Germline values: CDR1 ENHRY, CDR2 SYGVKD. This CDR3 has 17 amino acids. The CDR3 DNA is TGTGCCATCAGTGAGTCGAAGATGGGCACAGCTCTATACGAGCAGTACTTC. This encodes CAISESKMGTALYEQYF.

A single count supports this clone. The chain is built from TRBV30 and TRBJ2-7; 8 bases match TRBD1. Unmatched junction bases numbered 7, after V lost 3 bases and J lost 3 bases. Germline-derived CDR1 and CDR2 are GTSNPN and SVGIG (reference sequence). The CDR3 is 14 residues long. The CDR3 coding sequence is TGTGCCTGGAGACGGGACAGGCATAGCTACGAGCAGTACTTC. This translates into CAWRRDRHSYEQYF.

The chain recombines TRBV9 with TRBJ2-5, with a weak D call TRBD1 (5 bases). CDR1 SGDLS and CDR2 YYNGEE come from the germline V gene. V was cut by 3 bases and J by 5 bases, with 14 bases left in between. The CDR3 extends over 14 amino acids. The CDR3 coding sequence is TGTGCCAGCAGCGGAACAGGTGGGTCTGAGACCCAGTACTTC. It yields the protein CASSGTGGSETQYF. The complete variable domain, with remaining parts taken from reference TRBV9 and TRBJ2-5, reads DSGVTQTPKHLITATGQRVTLRCSPRSGDLSVYWYQQSLDQGLQFLIQYYNGEERAKGNILERFSAQQFPDLHSELNLSSLELGDSALYFCASSGTGGSETQYFGPGTRLLVL.

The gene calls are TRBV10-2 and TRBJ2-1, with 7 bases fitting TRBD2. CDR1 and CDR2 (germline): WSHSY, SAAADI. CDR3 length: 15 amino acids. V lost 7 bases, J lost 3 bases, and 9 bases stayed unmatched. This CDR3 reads CASNPGLTIYNEQFF. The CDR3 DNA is TGCGCCAGCAACCCGGGACTAACAATCTACAATGAGCAGTTCTTC.

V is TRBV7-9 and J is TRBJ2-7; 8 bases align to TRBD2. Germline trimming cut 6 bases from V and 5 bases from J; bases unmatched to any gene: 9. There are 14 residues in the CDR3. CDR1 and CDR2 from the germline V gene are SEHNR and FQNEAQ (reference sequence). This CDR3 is CASRRSGSTDEQYF. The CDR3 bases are TGTGCCAGCAGACGAAGCGGGAGTACCGACGAGCAGTACTTC.

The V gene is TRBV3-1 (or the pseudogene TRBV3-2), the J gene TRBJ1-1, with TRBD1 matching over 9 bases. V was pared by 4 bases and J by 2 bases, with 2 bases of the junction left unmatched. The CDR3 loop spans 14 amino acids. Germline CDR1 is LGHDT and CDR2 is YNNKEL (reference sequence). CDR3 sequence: CASSRDRVNTEAFF. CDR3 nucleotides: TGTGCCAGCAGCCGGGACAGGGTAAACACTGAAGCTTTCTTT.

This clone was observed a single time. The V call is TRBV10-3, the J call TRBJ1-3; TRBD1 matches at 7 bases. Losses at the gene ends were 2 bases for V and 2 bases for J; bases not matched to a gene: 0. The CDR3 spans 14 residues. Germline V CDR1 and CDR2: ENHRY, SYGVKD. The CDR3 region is CAISETGAGNTIYF. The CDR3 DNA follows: TGTGCCATCAGTGAGACAGGGGCTGGAAACACCATATATTTT.